The text below deals with one T cell receptor beta chain. Data came from immunoSEQ multiplex PCR; TCRdb stores just in-frame clones and leaves some out. The sample has approximately 11,000 clones, approximately 84% seen once. The data originate from a study of OX40 agonist ivuxolimab in advanced cancers. The CDR3 is made up of 13 amino acids. Between the trimmed V and J ends, which lost 5 bases and 5 bases, there was a span of 12 bases. CDR1 SNHLY and CDR2 FYNNEI come from the germline V gene. The clonotype originates from an adult with an advanced solid tumor such as melanoma, head and neck, liver or kidney cancer. The rearrangement links TRBV2 to TRBJ2-5; D tentatively reads TRBD1 or TRBD2 (6 bases each). Sequenced material: CD4+ or CD8+ T cells sorted from blood, taken in a trial of the OX40 agonist ivuxolimab. CDR3 amino acids: CASSQTGGETQYF. The CDR3 DNA sequence: TGTGCCAGCAGTCAGACAGGAGGGGAGACCCAGTACTTC.